These T cell receptor beta chains were read from a single sample in a study of early T cells in non-severe SARS-CoV-2 infection. MiXCR, run by TCRdb on the 5' RACE reads, gives a single entry per CDR3 protein. Of more than 45,000 distinct CDR3 sequences listed, about 5.6% are singletons. The sequenced material came from whole blood. The receptors shown here come from an adult who was a healthcare worker with PCR-confirmed SARS-CoV-2 infection or an uninfected control (not recorded which). The CDR3 runs from the conserved cysteine through the conserved F or W. D genes are given only for firm matches. Part of the rows lack a size; the others show once, few, many or a class for expanded clones.

V,J,size,D,length,DNA,CDR3
TRBV25-1,TRBJ1-2,many,.,19,TGTGCCAGCAGTGAATCTGGAGGACCACAGACAGTAGCTAACTATGGCTACACCTTC,CASSESGGPQTVANYGYTF
TRBV6-5,TRBJ1-5,many,.,12,TGTGCCAGCAGTTCACTCAATCAGCCCCAGCATTTT,CASSSLNQPQHF
TRBV10-3,TRBJ1-5,many,.,12,TGTGCCATCAGTGATAGCAATCAGCCCCAGCATTTT,CAISDSNQPQHF
TRBV7-7,TRBJ2-2,many,.,14,TGTGCTAGCAGCCACTTGGACAGTTACGGGGAGCTGTTTTTT,CASSHLDSYGELFF
TRBV11-2,TRBJ2-1,many,TRBD2,17,TGTGCCAGCAGCCTAGGCCTAGCGGGAGGGCGCCACAATGAGCAGTTCTTC,CASSLGLAGGRHNEQFF
TRBV21-1,TRBJ2-7,many,.,14,TGTGCCAGCAGCATGCAAACAGGGGACGACGAGCAGTACTTC,CASSMQTGDDEQYF
TRBV20-1,TRBJ2-3,few,.,13,TGCAGTGCTAGTAGGGGGGAGGGAGATACGCAGTATTTT,CSASRGEGDTQYF
TRBV20-1,TRBJ2-3,many,TRBD2,16,TGCAGTGCTCCCCGTAATCGGCGGGGGGGCCAAGATACGCAGTATTTT,CSAPRNRRGGQDTQYF
TRBV20-1,TRBJ1-5,many,.,12,TGCAGTGCCTTTGAAGCGGAGCAGCCCCAGCATTTT,CSAFEAEQPQHF
TRBV12-3/TRBV12-4,TRBJ2-1,.,.,18,TGTGCCAGCAGTCCCCAAAACCTAAGGACGTGGGCCTACAATGAGCAGTTCTTC,CASSPQNLRTWAYNEQFF
TRBV7-9,TRBJ1-2,many,.,14,TGTGCCAGCAGCTGGGGTCATGCTGACTATGGCTACACCTTC,CASSWGHADYGYTF
TRBV20-1,TRBJ2-1,many,.,12,TGCAGTGCTAGCGGCTCCTACAATGAGCAGTTCTTC,CSASGSYNEQFF
TRBV29-1,TRBJ1-1,.,.,15,TGCAGCGTTGAACGGAGTCGTCTTATGAACACTGAAGCTTTCTTT,CSVERSRLMNTEAFF
TRBV6-6,TRBJ1-5,many,.,12,TGTGCCAGCAGTTACCTCTGGCAGCCCCAGCATTTT,CASSYLWQPQHF
TRBV21-1,TRBJ2-7,.,.,11,TGTGCCAGCAGCAAGGGATACGAGCAGTACTTC,CASSKGYEQYF
TRBV27,TRBJ1-1,many,.,14,TGTGCCAGCAGTGGACTGTCAGGGCACACTGAAGCTTTCTTT,CASSGLSGHTEAFF
TRBV7-9,TRBJ2-1,.,.,14,TGTGCCAGCAGCCCGGACGGGTCCTACAATGAGCAGTTCTTC,CASSPDGSYNEQFF
TRBV6-2/TRBV6-3,TRBJ1-1,few,TRBD1,14,TGTGCCAGCAGATACAGGGGAATGAACACTGAAGCTTTCTTT,CASRYRGMNTEAFF
TRBV7-2,TRBJ1-5,few,TRBD1,15,TGTGCCAGCAGCTTGAACGGACAGGGCAATCAGCCCCAGCATTTT,CASSLNGQGNQPQHF
TRBV6-4,TRBJ2-3,medium-sized,.,13,TGTGCCAGCAGTGACGGGAGCACAGATACGCAGTATTTT,CASSDGSTDTQYF
TRBV6-2/TRBV6-3,TRBJ2-7,many,.,15,TGTGCCAGCAGTTACTCCCCCCGAGGGGGGATCGAGCAGTACTTC,CASSYSPRGGIEQYF
TRBV5-1,TRBJ2-2,.,.,16,TGCGCCAGCAGCTTAAACAGGGCCTCGAACACCGGGGAGCTGTTTTTT,CASSLNRASNTGELFF
TRBV2,TRBJ1-6,.,TRBD1,15,TGTGCCAGCAGTGAGGGACAGATTCATAATTCACCCCTCCACTTT,CASSEGQIHNSPLHF
TRBV12-5,TRBJ1-5,few,.,21,TGTGCTAGTGGTTTGTCCCTCCATCGGGGACTAAATCCTTATAGCAATCAGCCCCAGCATTTT,CASGLSLHRGLNPYSNQPQHF
TRBV2,TRBJ1-6,.,.,14,TGTGCCAGCACCGAGGGGGTTTGGAATTCACCCCTCCACTTT,CASTEGVWNSPLHF
TRBV30,TRBJ1-6,many,.,11,TGTGCCTGGAGAGAGGGCGCACCCCTCCACTTT,CAWREGAPLHF
TRBV6-1,TRBJ2-3,many,TRBD2,16,TGTGCCAGCAGTGCTCTAGCGGGAGGGCTCACAGATACGCAGTATTTT,CASSALAGGLTDTQYF
TRBV10-3,TRBJ1-1,.,TRBD1,16,TGTGCCATCAGTGACCCAGGACAGGGTTTGAACACTGAAGCTTTCTTT,CAISDPGQGLNTEAFF
TRBV20-1,TRBJ2-7,many,.,13,TGCAGTGCTCGCCCGGGGAGCAGCTACGAGCAGTACTTC,CSARPGSSYEQYF